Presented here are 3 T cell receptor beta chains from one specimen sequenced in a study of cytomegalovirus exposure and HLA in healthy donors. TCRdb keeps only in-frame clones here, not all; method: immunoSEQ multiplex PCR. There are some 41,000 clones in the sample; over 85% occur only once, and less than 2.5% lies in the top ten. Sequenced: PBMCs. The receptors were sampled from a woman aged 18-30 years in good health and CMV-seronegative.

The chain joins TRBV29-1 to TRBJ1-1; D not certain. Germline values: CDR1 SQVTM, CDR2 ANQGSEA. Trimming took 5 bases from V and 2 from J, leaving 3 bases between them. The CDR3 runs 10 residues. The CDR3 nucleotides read TGCAGCGTTTTAAACACTGAAGCTTTCTTT. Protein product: CSVLNTEAFF.

CDR3 loop: CASSPPSYNEQFF. The CDR3 DNA is TGTGCCAGCAGCCCTCCTTCCTACAATGAGCAGTTCTTC. The J gene is TRBJ2-1, the V gene TRBV28; no firm D call. Germline CDR1 is MDHEN and CDR2 is SYDVKM. This CDR3 contains 13 residues. Deletions cut 6 bases from V and 1 base from J, with 7 bases between.

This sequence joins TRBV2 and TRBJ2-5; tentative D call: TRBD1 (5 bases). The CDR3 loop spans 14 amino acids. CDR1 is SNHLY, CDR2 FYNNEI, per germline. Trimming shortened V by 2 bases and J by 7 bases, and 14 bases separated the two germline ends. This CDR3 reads CASSEQGGLGTQYF. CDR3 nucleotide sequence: TGTGCCAGCAGTGAACAGGGTGGGTTAGGGACCCAGTACTTC.